These 2 T cell receptor beta chains share one sample of origin, sequenced in a study of cytomegalovirus exposure and HLA in healthy donors. The PCR had 60 Vbeta and 13 Jbeta primers. Clones were sequenced by immunoSEQ multiplex PCR, and TCRdb holds only the in-frame ones, with some missing. The data hold over 130,000 clones, with 70% to 80% observed a single time. Material for sequencing was PBMCs. The receptors shown here come from a man aged 45-65 years in good health and CMV-seropositive.

V usage is TRBV2 and J usage is TRBJ2-4, with TRBD2 matching over 7 bases. The CDR3 has 17 amino acids. The trim removed 5 bases at V and 2 bases at J, leaving 12 bases unmatched. In germline, CDR1 is SNHLY, CDR2 FYNNEI. The CDR3 sequence: CASSTRLAVITKNIQYF. The CDR3 bases are TGTGCCAGCAGTACTCGACTAGCCGTAATTACCAAAAACATTCAGTACTTC. Together with reference TRBV2 and TRBJ2-4, the CDR3 gives the full variable domain: EPEVTQTPSHQVTQMGQEVILRCVPISNHLYFYWYRQILGQKVEFLVSFYNNEISEKSEIFDDQFSVERPDGSNFTLKIRSTKLEDSAMYFCASSTRLAVITKNIQYFGAGTRLSVL.

The J gene is TRBJ2-1, the V gene TRBV6-1, with 14 bases lining up with TRBD2. V trimming: 3 bases; J trimming: 6 bases; junction bases outside the gene matches: 7. Germline V gene sequence: CDR1 MNHNS, CDR2 SASEGT. This CDR3 comprises 17 residues. CDR3: CASSETSGRAGPNEQFF. In nucleotides, the CDR3 is TGTGCCAGCAGTGAGACTAGCGGGAGGGCCGGGCCCAATGAGCAGTTCTTC.